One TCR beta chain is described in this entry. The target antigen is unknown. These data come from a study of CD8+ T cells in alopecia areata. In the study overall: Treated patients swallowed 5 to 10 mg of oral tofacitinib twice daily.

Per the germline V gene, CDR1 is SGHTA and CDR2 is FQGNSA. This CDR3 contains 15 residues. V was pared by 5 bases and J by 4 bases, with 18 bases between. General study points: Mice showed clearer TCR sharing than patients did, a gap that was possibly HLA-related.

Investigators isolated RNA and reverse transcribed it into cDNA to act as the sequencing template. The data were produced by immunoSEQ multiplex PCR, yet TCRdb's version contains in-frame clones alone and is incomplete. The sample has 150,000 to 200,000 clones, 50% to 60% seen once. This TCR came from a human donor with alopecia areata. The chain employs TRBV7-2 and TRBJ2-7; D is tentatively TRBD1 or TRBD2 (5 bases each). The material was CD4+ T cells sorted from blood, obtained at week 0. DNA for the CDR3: TGTGCCAGCAGCCCCCGGGACCGCCCTCCTTACGAGCAGTACTTC. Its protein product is CASSPRDRPPYEQYF.